This TCR beta chain was recorded in a study of blood T cell repertoires in COVID-19. The CDR3 consists of 14 residues. V was cut by 3 bases and J by 2 bases, with 8 bases left in between. Germline CDR1 and CDR2: LGHNA and YSLEER. This clone was recorded a few times. TCRdb's table, derived via immunoSEQ multiplex PCR, lists solely in-frame clones and lacks some. Of tens of thousands of clones in the sample, roughly 90% were seen once. Material: peripheral blood. The genes are TRBV4-3 and TRBJ2-1, with D possibly being TRBD2 (5 bases). The receptor's source is a woman aged 80 or older with active COVID-19. CDR3 in DNA: TGCGCCAGCAGCCAGGCCGGGGCCTACAATGAGCAGTTCTTC. Residues: CASSQAGAYNEQFF.